This TCR beta chain was observed in a study of human T cells and chemical hapten exposure (dated by TCRdb to about 2021). About the study as a whole: For sensitization, 2% DPC in acetone was applied to a roughly 2 cm by roughly 2 cm area of upper inner arm skin. Throughout the study period of 20 to 30 weeks, patients also received therapeutic DPC doses to the scalp every week. Patch testing was done on the upper back using Finn chambers containing 0.01% DPC, and results were scored after 6 days according to International Contact Dermatitis Research Group standards. Alopecia areata with under or over 50% scalp involvement, alopecia totalis and alopecia universalis were represented in the patient cohort, which was mostly female. Libraries were pooled for sequencing, and variation in per-sample TCR yields was attributed mainly to small differences in library volumes within the pool. The study tracked peripheral blood TCR repertoire changes in vivo during primary and secondary sensitization to the hapten diphenylcyclopropenone (DPC) in alopecia patients. Patient blood was sampled pre-sensitization (week 0) and at 2, 6 and about 24 weeks after DPC sensitization. Some 29 alopecia patients gave blood for TCR sequencing at one to four time points (pre-sensitization, 2, 6 and 24 weeks).

This clonotype was detected only a few times. What antigen it recognizes has not been identified. Base qualities are missing; no much larger clone stands one base away. Libraries were made using RACE. The sequencing machine was a NextSeq 500. During library preparation, unique molecular identifiers were attached to individual cDNA molecules so that TCRs could be counted in a quantitative, reproducible way. For every blood RNA sample, sequencing covered both the TCR alpha and TCR beta chains. On the study's bioinformatics: A median of roughly 98,000 TCRs per sample was observed, with a range of roughly 20,000 to 750,000. V, J and CDR3 annotation of the TCR reads was carried out using the Decombinator software suite. For the PS versus PT1 abundance plots, all samples were subsampled to the same number of TCRs (28,000). Expanded TCRs were defined as absent before sensitization and observed at least eight times at the 2-week time point. TCRdb took the public reads, trimmed them with fastp at Q25, ran MiXCR for clone calling and kept in-frame beta chains. Duplicate CDR3 protein sequences are folded into a single record with the most common DNA and genes. The V and J calls were determined by TCRdb, not by the authors. The sample yields about 250,000 distinct CDR3 sequences; almost 8% were counted once. 1.2% of the sample is taken by the ten largest.

What the time point label conveys for this sample: pre-sensitization, week 0. Taken with the paper, the label for treatment or condition translates to: therapeutic diphenylcyclopropenone sensitization with weekly scalp DPC. Blood at each patch-test visit was drawn before the patch test was applied. Patients were considered eligible if aged 18 to 70, diagnosed with alopecia and deemed suitable for DPC therapy, and patients were excluded if pregnant. Total RNA was extracted from unfractionated whole blood collected in Tempus Blood RNA tubes. Broad study findings and their caveats: Because every patient had alopecia, a presumed autoimmune disease, the patients' immune response might differ from that of healthy individuals. A positive correlation was found between the number of PT1 expanded TCRs and patch test score, with significance reached at thresholds 8, 16 and 32 but not 4. Repeated subsampling changed both the strength of the expansion versus patch-test correlation and the threshold at which the correlation became significant. No change with DPC sensitization was found in the number of TCRs above 1 in 1000 frequency, and no evidence of global repertoire structure alterations was found. Compared with pre-sensitization or healthy control sets, expanded TCRs formed significantly more large CDR3 similarity clusters, which is consistent with antigen-driven responses.

The germline V gene yields SQVTM for CDR1 and ANQGSEA for CDR2. The CDR3 covers 11 residues, taking in both the cysteine and the phenylalanine. The DNA shown is the 33-base CDR3, in frame from base 1. At the junction V is shortened by 7 bases and J by 8 bases, with 12 bases in between. The sample was whole blood, taken in connection with sensitization to the hapten diphenylcyclopropenone (DPC). This clonotype was obtained from a man in his late teens or twenties with alopecia areata. Some clones in this sample may be carry-over from other donors' samples. The V and J genes are TRBV29-1 and TRBJ2-1; the D match is possibly TRBD1 or TRBD2, with 5 bases aligned in each. The DNA is TGCAGCGCGCAGGGAGAGGATGAGCAGTTCTTC. This translates into CSAQGEDEQFF.